This T cell receptor beta chain appears in the sequencing data of a study of vaccination effects on CD4 cells after COVID-19. Using viral peptide pools, the ViraFEST assay grew out antigen-specific CD4+ T cells prior to sequencing. Having been cultured for around nine days, the cells underwent CD4+ T cell isolation. Confirmation by PCR established that the person had SARS-CoV-2 infection between March and December 2020. Each participant was administered two doses of either the BNT162b2 or the mRNA-1273 vaccine. With regard to this clone: Its antigen is as yet unknown.

Assay used: immunoSEQ multiplex PCR; TCRdb lists only in-frame clones, some missing. The repertoire holds approximately 15,000 clones, roughly 75% seen once, with around a sixth in the top ten. Broader study findings: Few convalescent patients were included, and no early post-infection timepoints were sampled.

This CDR3 has 13 residues. Trimming left V 2 bases short and J 4 bases short, with 8 bases between. CDR1 SGHRS and CDR2 YFSETQ come from the germline V gene. The specimen comprised CD4+ T cells from PBMCs cultured with SARS-CoV-2 spike peptides, sampled after COVID-19 vaccination. The TCR comes from a human donor who had a prior SARS-CoV-2 infection. The chain recombines TRBV5-1 with TRBJ2-3; D tentatively fits TRBD1 or TRBD2 (5 bases each). The CDR3 DNA reads as TGCGCCAGCAGCTTCGGGGCACCAGATACGCAGTATTTT. This sequence encodes CASSFGAPDTQYF.